The next 13 T cell receptor beta chains were all read from a single sample in a study of cytomegalovirus exposure and HLA in healthy donors (dated by TCRdb to about 2017). Library method: the immunoSEQ multiplex PCR assay. For the multiplex PCR, a mixture combining 60 forward primers for TCR Vbeta segments and 13 reverse primers for TCR Jbeta segments was used. The clones in this table, taken by TCRdb from immuneACCESS, are in-frame only. Not every clone is retained; where verified, under half of the shortfall comes from an unresolved V gene, and the cause of the rest is unknown. The table for this sample lists about 88,000 clones. Of the sample, approximately 5.7% is held by the ten largest clones. The sequenced sample consisted of PBMCs. Source of these receptors: a girl aged 5-17 years in good health and CMV-seropositive.

This chain uses TRBV18 with TRBJ1-3; D gene unclear. The CDR3 is 13 residues long. Germline CDR1 and CDR2: KGHSH and LQKENI. Trimming left V 4 bases short and J 7 bases short, with 11 bases between. CDR3 sequence reads: CASSRSERNTIYF. CDR3 bases: TGTGCCAGCTCACGAAGCGAGCGGAACACCATATATTTT.

The rearrangement joins TRBV2 to TRBJ1-1, with D perhaps matching TRBD1 (5 bases). From germline, CDR1 is SNHLY and CDR2 FYNNEI. This CDR3 has 14 amino acids. Trimming took off 0 bases at V and 7 bases at J, with 12 bases between the two ends. In nucleotides, the CDR3 is TGTGCCAGCAGTGAAGCGCCCAGGGCCGATGAAGCTTTCTTT. It encodes CASSEAPRADEAFF.

V is TRBV6-5 and J is TRBJ2-2; D is perhaps TRBD2 (6 bases). V was clipped by 6 bases and J by 4 bases, with 9 bases between them. The germline gives CDR1 MNHEY, CDR2 SVGAGI. The CDR3 extends over 13 amino acids. The CDR3 coding sequence is TGTGCCAGCAGATATAGCGGCACCGGGGAGCTGTTTTTT. It encodes CASRYSGTGELFF.

The CDR3 DNA is TGTGCCAGCAGATACAGGGGGCAGGACACCGGGGAGCTGTTTTTT. As protein: CASRYRGQDTGELFF. The J gene is TRBJ2-2, the V gene TRBV6-5; TRBD1 aligns across 9 bases. The CDR3 has 15 amino acids. Germline V CDR1 and CDR2: MNHEY, SVGAGI. The V and J ends lost 6 bases and 3 bases, in that order; junction bases with no gene match: 5.

V is TRBV9 and J is TRBJ2-1; 8 nucleotides line up with TRBD1. V lost 4 bases, J lost 15 bases, and 9 bases stayed unmatched. The CDR3 is 12 residues long. Germline CDR1 is SGDLS and CDR2 is YYNGEE. CDR3 residues: CASSPRTGSLFF. In nucleotides, the CDR3 is TGTGCCAGCAGCCCCCGGACAGGGTCGCTGTTCTTC.

The J gene is TRBJ2-3, the V gene TRBV13; no reliable D call. V was pared by 1 base and J by 5 bases, with 19 bases between. Per germline, CDR1 PRHDT and CDR2 FYEKMQ (reference sequence). The CDR3 has 17 residues. CDR3 sequence reads: CASSLVLRGLDIDTQYF. The CDR3 DNA reads TGTGCCAGCAGCTTAGTATTACGCGGTCTAGATATAGATACGCAGTATTTT. The variable domain in full, with the rest retrieved from reference TRBV13 and TRBJ2-3, is AAGVIQSPRHLIKEKRETATLKCYPIPRHDTVYWYQQGPGQDPQFLISFYEKMQSDKGSIPDRFSAQQFSDYHSELNMSSLELGDSALYFCASSLVLRGLDIDTQYFGPGTRLTVL.

The chain uses TRBV5-1 and TRBJ1-4; D call uncertain. V dropped 2 bases and J dropped 4 bases, with 12 bases sitting between them. This CDR3 region has 15 residues. CDR1 and CDR2 from the germline V gene are SGHRS and YFSETQ. The CDR3: CASSFGGLLNEKLFF. The CDR3 DNA is TGCGCCAGCAGCTTTGGAGGGCTCCTTAATGAAAAACTGTTTTTT.

The chain has TRBV6-4 and TRBJ2-7; 11 nucleotides line up with TRBD2. The J segment lost 3 bases and the V segment lost 0 bases, leaving 10 bases of the junction unmatched. This CDR3 contains 18 residues. Per the germline V gene, CDR1 is MRHNA and CDR2 is SNTAGT. CDR3 coding DNA: TGTGCCAGCAGTGACTCATGGTCCGGGACTAGCGGATTCTACGAGCAGTACGTC. Its translation: CASSDSWSGTSGFYEQYV.

The CDR3 bases are TGTGCCAGCAGCTTGGCCTCGGCGGTTGAAAAACTGTTTTTT. Translated, it gives CASSLASAVEKLFF. The V call is TRBV5-6, the J call TRBJ1-4, with D hard to call. Germline CDR1 SGHDT, CDR2 YYEEEE. This CDR3 comprises 14 residues. V was clipped by 0 bases and J by 7 bases, with 10 bases between them.

The chain links TRBV5-6 to TRBJ1-1; tentatively, D is TRBD1 (6 bases). CDR1 is SGHDT and CDR2 is YYEEEE in the germline V gene. V was trimmed by 4 bases and J by 7 bases, leaving 17 bases between them. The CDR3 runs to 14 residues. CDR3 amino acids: CASSPPDRPNEAFF. CDR3 DNA: TGTGCCAGCAGCCCACCGGACAGACCGAATGAAGCTTTCTTT.

This rearrangement joins TRBV11-2 to TRBJ1-1; 8 bases map to TRBD1. Germline V gives CDR1 SGHAT, CDR2 FQNNGV. The J segment lost 1 base and the V segment lost 1 base, leaving 2 bases of the junction unmatched. The CDR3 has 15 amino acids. This CDR3 is CASSLVGTGNTEAFF. CDR3 bases: TGTGCCAGCAGCTTAGTGGGGACAGGGAACACTGAAGCTTTCTTT.

The chain links TRBV6-6 to TRBJ1-1; 9 bases match TRBD1. The CDR3 is made up of 15 amino acids. After removal of 3 bases from V and 4 bases from J, the junction contained 6 bases not matched to a gene. Germline-derived CDR1 and CDR2 are MNHNY and SVGAGI (reference sequence). The CDR3 DNA follows: TGTGCCAGCAGTTATGCACAGGGGGCAGGCACTGAAGCTTTCTTT. Translated: CASSYAQGAGTEAFF.

The CDR3 nucleotides are TGCAGCGCATCGGGACTAGCTGGTTACGAGCAGTACTTC. This translates into CSASGLAGYEQYF. This sequence joins TRBV29-1 and TRBJ2-7; TRBD2 matches 9 bases. CDR3 size: 13 residues. The ends lost 7 bases at V and 4 bases at J; junction bases unmatched: 8. Per germline, CDR1 SQVTM and CDR2 ANQGSEA.